This T cell receptor (beta chain) was captured by sequencing in a study of cytomegalovirus exposure and HLA in healthy donors. Study-wide results and limits: An observed cluster of highly shared sequence variants was recorded as a likely sequencing artifact.

This CDR3 region has 13 residues. Per the germline V gene, CDR1 is SGHRS and CDR2 is YFSETQ. After removal of 3 bases from V and 4 bases from J, the junction contained 0 bases not matched to a gene. Amplification used 60 Vbeta primers and 13 Jbeta primers. The method was immunoSEQ multiplex PCR; TCRdb's version includes in-frame clones alone and lacks a portion of them. The sample includes roughly 150,000 clones, roughly 80% seen only once; the top ten take around 2.3%. To note about this clone: Antigen specificity is unknown.

V is TRBV5-1 and J is TRBJ1-2; 10 nucleotides agree with TRBD1. The source of this sequence is a man aged 45-65 years in good health and CMV-seropositive. The sample comprised PBMCs. The CDR3 DNA sequence: TGCGCCAGCAGCTGGACAGGGGGCTATGGCTACACCTTC. It specifies CASSWTGGYGYTF.